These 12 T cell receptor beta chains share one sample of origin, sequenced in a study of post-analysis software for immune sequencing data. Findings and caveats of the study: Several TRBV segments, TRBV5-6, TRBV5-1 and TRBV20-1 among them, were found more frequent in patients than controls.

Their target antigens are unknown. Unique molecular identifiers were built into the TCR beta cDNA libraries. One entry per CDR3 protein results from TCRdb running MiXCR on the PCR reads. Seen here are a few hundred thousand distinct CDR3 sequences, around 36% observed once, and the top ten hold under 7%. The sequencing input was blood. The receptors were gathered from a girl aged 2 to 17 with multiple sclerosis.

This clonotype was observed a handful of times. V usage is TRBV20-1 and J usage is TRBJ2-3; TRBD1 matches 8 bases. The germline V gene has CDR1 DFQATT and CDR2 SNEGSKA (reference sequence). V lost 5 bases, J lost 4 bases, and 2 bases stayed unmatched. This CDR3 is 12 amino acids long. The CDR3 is CSAHRGADTQYF. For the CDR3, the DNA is TGCAGTGCTCACAGGGGGGCAGATACGCAGTATTTT.

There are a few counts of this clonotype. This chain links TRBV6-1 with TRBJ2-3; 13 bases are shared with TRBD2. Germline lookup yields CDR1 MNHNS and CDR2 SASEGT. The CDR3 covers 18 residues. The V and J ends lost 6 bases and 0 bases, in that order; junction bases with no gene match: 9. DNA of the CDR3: TGTGCCAGCAGACCGGGACTAGCGGGGACTCCTAGCACAGATACGCAGTATTTT. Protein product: CASRPGLAGTPSTDTQYF.

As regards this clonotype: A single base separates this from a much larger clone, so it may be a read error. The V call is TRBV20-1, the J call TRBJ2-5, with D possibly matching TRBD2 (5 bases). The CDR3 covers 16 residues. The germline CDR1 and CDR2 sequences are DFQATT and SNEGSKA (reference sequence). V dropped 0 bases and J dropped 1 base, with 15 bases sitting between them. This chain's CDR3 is CSARDLGSGSQETQYF. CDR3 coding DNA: TGCAGTGCTAGAGATCTAGGAAGCGGAAGCCAAGAGACCCAGTACTTC.

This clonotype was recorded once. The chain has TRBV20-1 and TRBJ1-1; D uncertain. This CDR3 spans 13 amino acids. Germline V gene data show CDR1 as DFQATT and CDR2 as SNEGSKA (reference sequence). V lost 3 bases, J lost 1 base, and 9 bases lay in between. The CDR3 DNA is TGCAGTGCTAGCGCGGGGTCGAACACTGAAGCTTTCTTT. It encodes CSASAGSNTEAFF.

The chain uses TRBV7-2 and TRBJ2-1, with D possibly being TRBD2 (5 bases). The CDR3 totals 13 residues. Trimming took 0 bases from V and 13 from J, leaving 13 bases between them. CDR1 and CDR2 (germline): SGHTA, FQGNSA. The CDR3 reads CASSLALRETQFF. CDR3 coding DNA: TGTGCCAGCAGCTTAGCATTGAGGGAGACCCAGTTCTTC.

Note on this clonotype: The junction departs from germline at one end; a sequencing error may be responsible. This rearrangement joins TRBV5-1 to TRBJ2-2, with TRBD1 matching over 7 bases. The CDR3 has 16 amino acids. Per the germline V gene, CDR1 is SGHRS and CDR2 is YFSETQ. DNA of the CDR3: TGCGCCAGCAGCTTGGAGACAGGGCCTCTCACCAGGGAGCTGTTTTTT. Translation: CASSLETGPLTRELFF.

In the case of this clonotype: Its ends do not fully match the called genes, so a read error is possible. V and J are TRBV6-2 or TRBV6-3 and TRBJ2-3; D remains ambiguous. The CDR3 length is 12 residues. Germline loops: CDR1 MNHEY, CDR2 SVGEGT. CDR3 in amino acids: CAGSYSTDTQYF. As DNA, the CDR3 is TGTGCCGGCAGTTACAGCACAGATACGCAGTATTTT.

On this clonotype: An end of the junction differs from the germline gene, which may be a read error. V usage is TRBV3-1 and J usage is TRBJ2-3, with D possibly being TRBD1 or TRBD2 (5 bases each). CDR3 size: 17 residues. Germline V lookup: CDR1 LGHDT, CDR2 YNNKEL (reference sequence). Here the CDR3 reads CAGSHGTGTQSTDTQYF. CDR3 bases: TGTGCCGGCAGCCATGGTACCGGGACCCAAAGCACAGATACGCAGTATTTT.

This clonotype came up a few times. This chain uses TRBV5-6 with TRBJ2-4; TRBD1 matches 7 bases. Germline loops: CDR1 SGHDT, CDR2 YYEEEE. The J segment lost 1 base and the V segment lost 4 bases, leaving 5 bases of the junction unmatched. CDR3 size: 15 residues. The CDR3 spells CASSLTGAAKNIQYF. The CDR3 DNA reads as TGTGCCAGCAGCCTTACAGGGGCCGCCAAAAACATTCAGTACTTC.

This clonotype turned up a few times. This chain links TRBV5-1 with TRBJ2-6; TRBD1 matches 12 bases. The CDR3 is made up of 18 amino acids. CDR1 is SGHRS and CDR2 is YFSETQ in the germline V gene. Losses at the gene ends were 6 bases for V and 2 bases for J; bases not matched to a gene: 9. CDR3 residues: CASKSRDRGPTGANVLTF. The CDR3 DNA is TGCGCCAGCAAGTCCCGGGACAGGGGGCCCACTGGGGCCAACGTCCTGACTTTC. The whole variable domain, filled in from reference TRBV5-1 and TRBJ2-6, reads KAGVTQTPRYLIKTRGQQVTLSCSPISGHRSVSWYQQTPGQGLQFLFEYFSETQRNKGNFPGRFSGRQFSNSRSEMNVSTLELGDSALYLCASKSRDRGPTGANVLTFGAGSRLTVL.

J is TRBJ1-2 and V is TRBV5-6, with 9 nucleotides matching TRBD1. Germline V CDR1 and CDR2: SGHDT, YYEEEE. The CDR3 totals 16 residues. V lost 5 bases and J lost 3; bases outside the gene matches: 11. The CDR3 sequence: CASSSYRTGEDYGYTF. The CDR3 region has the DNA TGTGCCAGCAGTTCGTATAGGACAGGGGAGGACTATGGCTACACCTTC.

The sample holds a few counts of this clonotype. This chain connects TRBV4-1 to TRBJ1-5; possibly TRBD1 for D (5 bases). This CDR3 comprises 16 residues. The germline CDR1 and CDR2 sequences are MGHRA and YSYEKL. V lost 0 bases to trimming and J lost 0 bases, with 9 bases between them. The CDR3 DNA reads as TGCGCCAGCAGCCAAGAGTCGGGGGTTAGCAATCAGCCCCAGCATTTT. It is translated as CASSQESGVSNQPQHF.